The 9 T cell receptor beta chains below were found in one sample sequenced in a study of identical twins. MiXCR was run by TCRdb on the 5' RACE reads, yielding one entry per CDR3 protein. The sample carries roughly 190,000 distinct CDR3 sequences, roughly 15% recorded once. Separately, the same data were catalogued under a study of T cells expressing NK-cell markers.

Material: CD8+ T cells sorted from blood. The receptors shown here come from a woman in her late teens or twenties in good health.

In this sample, this clonotype turned up a few times. The chain employs TRBV4-3 and TRBJ2-2; TRBD2 aligns across 9 bases. Germline V CDR1 and CDR2: LGHNA, YSLEER. V dropped 0 bases and J dropped 3; count of bases not matched to a gene: 8. There are 18 residues in the CDR3. In DNA, the CDR3 is TGCGCCAGCAGCCAAGATTTGTCCCAGCGGGGGGACACCGGGGAGCTGTTTTTT. Amino acid sequence: CASSQDLSQRGDTGELFF.

The V call is TRBV12-3 or TRBV12-4, the J call TRBJ2-5; no reliable D call. V gave up 3 bases and J gave up 10 bases, with 9 bases separating them. The CDR3 runs 11 residues. Here the CDR3 DNA reads TGTGCCAGCAGTTTTGAGGTTCACCAGTACTTC. Encoded protein: CASSFEVHQYF.

This clonotype has more than one count but fewer than ten. The V gene is TRBV25-1, the J gene TRBJ2-3, with a weak D call TRBD1 (5 bases). Germline CDR1 MGHDK, CDR2 SYGVNS. CDR3 size: 15 residues. The V and J ends lost 5 bases and 1 base respectively, with 13 bases between them. The CDR3 loop is CASSYPMGRTDTQYF. Here the CDR3 DNA reads TGTGCCAGCAGTTACCCGATGGGGCGCACAGATACGCAGTATTTT.

This clonotype came up a few times. The chain employs TRBV9 and TRBJ2-5, with 7 bases lining up with TRBD2. From germline, CDR1 is SGDLS and CDR2 YYNGEE. The CDR3 runs to 16 residues. V dropped 4 bases and J dropped 4; count of bases not matched to a gene: 13. CDR3 sequence (DNA): TGTGCCAGCAGCTCAGGTCGACTCGGGGGGACAGAGACCCAGTACTTC. It is translated as CASSSGRLGGTETQYF.

This clonotype was seen more than once but under ten times. The chain carries TRBV9 and TRBJ2-2; no clear D gene. With 7 bases removed from V and 10 bases from J, the gap between germline ends came to 8 bases. The CDR3 is 10 residues long. Germline V lookup: CDR1 SGDLS, CDR2 YYNGEE. The CDR3 protein is CASGVVELFF. DNA for the CDR3: TGTGCCAGCGGGGTCGTGGAGCTGTTTTTT. Using reference TRBV9 and TRBJ2-2 for the parts outside the CDR3, the full variable domain is DSGVTQTPKHLITATGQRVTLRCSPRSGDLSVYWYQQSLDQGLQFLIQYYNGEERAKGNILERFSAQQFPDLHSELNLSSLELGDSALYFCASGVVELFFGEGSRLTVL.

The table lists this clonotype with a few counts. The chain recombines TRBV4-3 with TRBJ2-2; D is possibly TRBD2 (5 bases). The V and J ends lost 3 bases and 0 bases respectively, with 14 bases between them. Per germline, CDR1 LGHNA and CDR2 YSLEER. The CDR3 contains 17 residues. CDR3 nucleotide sequence: TGCGCCAGCAGCCAGGCTGGCCCGGGATCGAACACCGGGGAGCTGTTTTTT. Protein: CASSQAGPGSNTGELFF.

This clonotype was counted ten times or more. The chain links TRBV6-1 to TRBJ2-1, with TRBD2 matching 10 bases. Germline V lookup: CDR1 MNHNS, CDR2 SASEGT. V dropped 4 bases and J dropped 7; count of bases not matched to a gene: 7. The CDR3 length is 15 residues. CDR3 nucleotide sequence: TGTGCCAGCAGTGTCAGCGGGGGGGCAGGAAATGAGCAGTTCTTC. Encoded protein: CASSVSGGAGNEQFF.

This clonotype was picked up a small number of times. The chain combines TRBV21-1 with TRBJ1-5; the DNA was not compared with TRBD1, the D call given in the table. TRBV21-1 is termed a pseudogene. This CDR3 is 16 amino acids long. This CDR3 reads CARAWDRKVSNQPQHF. CDR3 bases: TGTGCGAGGGCCTGGGACAGGAAGGTTAGCAATCAGCCCCAGCATTTT.

The J gene is TRBJ2-1, the V gene TRBV30; 9 nucleotides line up with TRBD1. Trimming took 4 bases from V and 6 from J; bases not matched to a gene: 10. The germline CDR1 and CDR2 sequences are GTSNPN and SVGIG (reference sequence). This CDR3 region has 15 residues. The CDR3 loop is CAWMLGTGPGNEQFF. The CDR3 DNA sequence: TGTGCCTGGATGCTCGGGACAGGGCCCGGCAATGAGCAGTTCTTC.